The next 10 T cell receptor beta chains were all read from a single sample in a study of OX40 agonist ivuxolimab in advanced cancers. Libraries were prepared by immunoSEQ multiplex PCR; TCRdb keeps only in-frame clonotypes and omits some of them. The repertoire includes 50,000 or so clones, 80% to 90% of them detected once, and 2% to 3% sits in the top ten. The sample was CD4+ or CD8+ T cells sorted from blood, taken in a trial of the OX40 agonist ivuxolimab. These receptor sequences come from an adult with an advanced solid tumor such as melanoma, head and neck, liver or kidney cancer.

The chain employs TRBV7-2 and TRBJ2-3, with 7 bases fitting TRBD2. There are 15 residues in the CDR3. Trimming cost V 4 bases and J 2 bases; bases outside gene matches: 6. CDR1 is SGHTA and CDR2 is FQGNSA in the germline V gene. The DNA for the CDR3 is TGTGCCAGCAGCTCTCGGGGGGACCCCACAGATACGCAGTATTTT. Protein: CASSSRGDPTDTQYF.

This clone was seen just once. The chain couples TRBV11-2 to TRBJ2-3, with D perhaps TRBD1 (7 bases). There are 18 residues in the CDR3. Germline CDR1 is SGHAT and CDR2 is FQNNGV. V lost 0 bases, J lost 2 bases, and 18 bases lay in between. The CDR3 loop reads CASSLDQRQGGITDTQYF. Here the CDR3 DNA reads TGTGCCAGCAGCTTAGATCAGCGGCAGGGGGGTATCACAGATACGCAGTATTTT.

The gene calls are TRBV11-2 and TRBJ2-7, with D unresolved. V was clipped by 1 base and J by 0 bases, with 7 bases between them. The germline V gene encodes CDR1 SGHAT and CDR2 FQNNGV. The CDR3 consists of 14 residues. CDR3 residues: CASSLVAYSYEQYF. The CDR3 region has the DNA TGTGCCAGCAGCTTAGTTGCTTACTCCTACGAGCAGTACTTC.

The V call is TRBV10-1, the J call TRBJ1-4; no clear D gene. The CDR3 is 20 amino acids. Trimming took 9 bases from V and 4 from J, leaving 33 bases between them. Germline CDR1 and CDR2: WNHNN and SYGVQD (reference sequence). CDR3 in DNA: TGCGCCAGGAGGAGAGTTTTTTGTTCGAGAGTTTGGGATGGTAATGAAAAACTGTTTTTT. It specifies CARRRVFCSRVWDGNEKLFF.

The chain uses TRBV6-6 and TRBJ1-3; a weak D match, TRBD1 (5 bases). CDR1 MNHNY and CDR2 SVGAGI come from the germline V gene (reference sequence). V dropped 2 bases and J dropped 4 bases, with 9 bases sitting between them. This CDR3 spans 14 amino acids. This CDR3 reads CASSYGDRGNTIYF. CDR3 sequence (DNA): TGTGCCAGCAGTTACGGGGACCGCGGAAACACCATATATTTT.

The chain combines TRBV6-5 with TRBJ1-1; no clear D gene. V lost 5 bases to trimming and J lost 5 bases, with 12 bases between them. The CDR3 spans 13 residues. Germline V gene sequence: CDR1 MNHEY, CDR2 SVGAGI. This CDR3 is CASSVGRQTEAFF. The CDR3 coding sequence is TGTGCCAGCAGTGTAGGGCGGCAGACTGAAGCTTTCTTT.

The rearrangement links TRBV5-1 to TRBJ2-5; D gene unclear. Trimming removed 0 bases at V and 11 bases at J, with 11 bases between. Germline CDR1 reads SGHRS; CDR2 reads YFSETQ. The CDR3 is 12 residues long. CDR3 bases: TGCGCCAGCAGCTTGGACAGTACGGCGCAGTACTTC. Translated: CASSLDSTAQYF. Drawing the rest from reference TRBV5-1 and TRBJ2-5, the complete variable domain is KAGVTQTPRYLIKTRGQQVTLSCSPISGHRSVSWYQQTPGQGLQFLFEYFSETQRNKGNFPGRFSGRQFSNSRSEMNVSTLELGDSALYLCASSLDSTAQYFGPGTRLLVL.

This rearrangement joins TRBV6-1 to TRBJ1-2, with 7 nucleotides matching TRBD1. This CDR3 contains 14 residues. The germline V gene encodes CDR1 MNHNS and CDR2 SASEGT. The trim removed 6 bases at V and 5 bases at J, leaving 9 bases unmatched. CDR3 bases: TGTGCCAGCAGGATAGGACAGGCCTTATATGGCTACACCTTC. This sequence encodes CASRIGQALYGYTF.

This chain joins TRBV9 and TRBJ2-7, with D possibly being TRBD2 (6 bases). Per the germline V gene, CDR1 is SGDLS and CDR2 is YYNGEE. The ends were cut back, 4 bases at V and 2 bases at J, with 13 bases in the middle. The CDR3 runs 14 residues. The CDR3 nucleotides are TGTGCCAGCAGCTCGTCGGGGGAAACCTACGAGCAGTACTTC. The encoded protein is CASSSSGETYEQYF.

The chain joins TRBV5-6 to TRBJ1-2; 7 nucleotides agree with TRBD1. Germline V gives CDR1 SGHDT, CDR2 YYEEEE. The CDR3 has 14 residues. The ends lost 4 bases at V and 4 bases at J; junction bases unmatched: 7. The CDR3 protein is CASSHVGQIYGYTF. The CDR3 bases are TGTGCCAGCAGCCATGTGGGACAGATCTATGGCTACACCTTC.